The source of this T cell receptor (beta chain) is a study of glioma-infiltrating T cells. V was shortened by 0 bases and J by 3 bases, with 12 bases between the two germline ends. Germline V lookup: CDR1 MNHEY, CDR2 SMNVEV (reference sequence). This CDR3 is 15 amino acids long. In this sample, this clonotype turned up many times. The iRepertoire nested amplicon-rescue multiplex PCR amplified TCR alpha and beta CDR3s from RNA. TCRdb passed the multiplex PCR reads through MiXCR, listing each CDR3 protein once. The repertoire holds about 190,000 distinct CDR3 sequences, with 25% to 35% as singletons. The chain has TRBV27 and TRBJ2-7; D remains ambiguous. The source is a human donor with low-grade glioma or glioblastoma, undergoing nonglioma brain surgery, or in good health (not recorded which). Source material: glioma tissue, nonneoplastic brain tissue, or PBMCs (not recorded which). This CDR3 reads CASSLSRVSGYEQYF. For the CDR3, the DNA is TGTGCCAGCAGTTTATCGCGCGTATCAGGCTACGAGCAGTACTTC.